Below are 12 T cell receptor beta chains sequenced from a single sample in a study of cytomegalovirus exposure and HLA in healthy donors. TCRdb's table, derived via immunoSEQ multiplex PCR, lists solely in-frame clones and lacks some. The repertoire holds tens of thousands of clones, with around 82% as singletons. Source material: PBMCs. The receptor set was obtained from a woman under 30 in good health and CMV-seropositive.

The gene calls are TRBV7-2 and TRBJ1-1; D may be TRBD1 (6 bases). This CDR3 spans 14 amino acids. The germline gives CDR1 SGHTA, CDR2 FQGNSA. Trimming removed 1 base from V and 1 base from J, with 7 bases in between. The CDR3 spells CASSLEQGNTEAFF. CDR3 in DNA: TGTGCCAGCAGCTTAGAACAGGGGAACACTGAAGCTTTCTTT.

This chain links TRBV5-6 with TRBJ1-2; weak D call: TRBD1 (6 bases). Looked up from germline, CDR1 is SGHDT and CDR2 is YYEEEE. The CDR3 consists of 16 residues. The V gene lost 4 bases and the J gene lost 3 bases, with 19 bases spanning the gap. The CDR3 here is CASSPLGQGSYYGYTF. For the CDR3, the DNA is TGTGCCAGCAGCCCCCTGGGGCAGGGGAGTTACTATGGCTACACCTTC. Combining the CDR3 with reference TRBV5-6 and TRBJ1-2 gives the whole variable domain DAGVTQSPTHLIKTRGQQVTLRCSPKSGHDTVSWYQQALGQGPQFIFQYYEEEERQRGNFPDRFSGHQFPNYSSELNVNALLLGDSALYLCASSPLGQGSYYGYTFGSGTRLTVV.

J is TRBJ1-2 and V is TRBV6-6; 12 bases are shared with TRBD1. V lost 2 bases, J lost 6 bases, and 4 bases stayed unmatched. CDR3 length equals 15 residues. Germline CDR1 MNHNY, CDR2 SVGAGI (reference sequence). The CDR3 reads CASSYGTGGADGYTF. In nucleotides, the CDR3 is TGTGCCAGCAGTTACGGGACAGGGGGCGCGGATGGCTACACCTTC.

The chain carries TRBV19 and TRBJ1-5; 7 nucleotides align to TRBD1. Trimming removed 3 bases from V and 5 bases from J; junction bases left unmatched: 10. The CDR3 spans 16 residues. The germline V gene has CDR1 LNHDA and CDR2 SQIVND (reference sequence). The CDR3 spells CASSMNGQVTHQPQHF. The CDR3 bases are TGTGCCAGTAGTATGAATGGACAGGTCACCCATCAGCCCCAGCATTTT. The complete variable domain, with remaining parts taken from reference TRBV19 and TRBJ1-5, reads DGGITQSPKYLFRKEGQNVTLSCEQNLNHDAMYWYRQDPGQGLRLIYYSQIVNDFQKGDIAEGYSVSREKKESFPLTVTSAQKNPTAFYLCASSMNGQVTHQPQHFGDGTRLSIL.

This rearrangement joins TRBV11-2 to TRBJ2-2; 13 bases align to TRBD2. V gave up 5 bases and J gave up 7 bases; unmatched junction bases: 7. This CDR3 has 16 amino acids. Germline V gene sequence: CDR1 SGHAT, CDR2 FQNNGV. The CDR3 sequence: CASSPWTSGGGGELFF. DNA of the CDR3: TGTGCCAGCAGCCCTTGGACTAGCGGGGGTGGCGGGGAGCTGTTTTTT.

This chain connects TRBV7-2 to TRBJ2-1; 16 bases map to TRBD2. The CDR3 covers 17 residues. Germline V gives CDR1 SGHTA, CDR2 FQGNSA. Unmatched junction bases numbered 7, after V lost 5 bases and J lost 6 bases. CDR3 in DNA: TGTGCCAGCAGCGGGATGGGGACTAGCGGGGGGGCCAATGAGCAGTTCTTC. This encodes CASSGMGTSGGANEQFF.

The chain joins TRBV10-3 to TRBJ1-6; TRBD1 agrees at 8 bases. J was trimmed by 5 bases and V by 8 bases; bases with no gene match: 5. Germline CDR1 ENHRY, CDR2 SYGVKD. The CDR3 covers 14 residues. The CDR3 here is CAIGEDRDNSPLHF. CDR3 DNA: TGTGCCATCGGGGAGGACAGGGATAATTCACCCCTCCACTTT.

The chain uses TRBV19 and TRBJ1-5, with 8 positions matching TRBD1. The CDR3 extends over 12 amino acids. Germline-derived CDR1 and CDR2 are LNHDA and SQIVND (reference sequence). Trimming cost V 10 bases and J 5 bases; bases outside gene matches: 4. The CDR3 DNA is TGTGCCACGGACAGGGATGATCAGCCCCAGCATTTT. Its translation is CATDRDDQPQHF.

The chain combines TRBV30 with TRBJ2-3, with D possibly being TRBD2 (7 bases). The germline gives CDR1 GTSNPN, CDR2 SVGIG (reference sequence). CDR3 length: 13 residues. V lost 3 bases, J lost 4 bases, and 11 bases lay in between. The CDR3 bases are TGTGCCTGGAGACCGGGGGGCGCAGATACGCAGTATTTT. It encodes CAWRPGGADTQYF.

The CDR3 loop is CASSLGTGATGELFF. In nucleotides, the CDR3 is TGTGCCAGCAGCTTAGGTACAGGGGCTACCGGGGAGCTGTTTTTT. The V gene is TRBV7-7, the J gene TRBJ2-2, with 7 bases identical to TRBD1. Germline V gene sequence: CDR1 SSHAT, CDR2 FNYEAQ (reference sequence). CDR3 length equals 15 residues. V dropped 1 base and J dropped 5; count of bases not matched to a gene: 4.

In this sample, this clone turned up many times. The CDR3 loop is CASSITGGTEAFF. DNA for the CDR3: TGTGCCAGCAGCATAACAGGGGGCACTGAAGCTTTCTTT. The J gene is TRBJ1-1, the V gene TRBV5-6; 8 bases line up with TRBD1. The CDR3 loop spans 13 amino acids. V gave up 4 bases and J gave up 4 bases; unmatched junction bases: 3. Germline loops: CDR1 SGHDT, CDR2 YYEEEE.

In this sample, this clone turned up once. The CDR3 DNA is TGTGCCAGCAGTTTGACAGTTGAAGCTTTCTTT. Its translation: CASSLTVEAFF. The chain recombines TRBV28 with TRBJ1-1, with D perhaps TRBD1 (5 bases). Trimming pared 3 bases from V and 7 bases from J, leaving 6 bases between. There are 11 residues in the CDR3. CDR1 MDHEN and CDR2 SYDVKM come from the germline V gene.